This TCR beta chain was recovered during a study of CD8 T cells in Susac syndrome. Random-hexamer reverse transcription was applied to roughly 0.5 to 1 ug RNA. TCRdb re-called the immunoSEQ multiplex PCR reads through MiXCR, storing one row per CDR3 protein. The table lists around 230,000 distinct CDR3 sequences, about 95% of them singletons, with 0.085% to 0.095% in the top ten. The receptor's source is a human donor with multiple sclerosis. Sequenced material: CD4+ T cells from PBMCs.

CDR3 loop: CAWSTGQLGNTIYF. In DNA form, the CDR3 reads TGTGCCTGGAGTACGGGACAGCTTGGAAACACCATATATTTT. The J gene is TRBJ1-3, the V gene TRBV30, with TRBD1 matching over 7 bases. Losses at the gene ends were 2 bases for V and 3 bases for J; bases not matched to a gene: 4. The CDR3 runs 14 residues. Germline V gives CDR1 GTSNPN, CDR2 SVGIG (reference sequence).